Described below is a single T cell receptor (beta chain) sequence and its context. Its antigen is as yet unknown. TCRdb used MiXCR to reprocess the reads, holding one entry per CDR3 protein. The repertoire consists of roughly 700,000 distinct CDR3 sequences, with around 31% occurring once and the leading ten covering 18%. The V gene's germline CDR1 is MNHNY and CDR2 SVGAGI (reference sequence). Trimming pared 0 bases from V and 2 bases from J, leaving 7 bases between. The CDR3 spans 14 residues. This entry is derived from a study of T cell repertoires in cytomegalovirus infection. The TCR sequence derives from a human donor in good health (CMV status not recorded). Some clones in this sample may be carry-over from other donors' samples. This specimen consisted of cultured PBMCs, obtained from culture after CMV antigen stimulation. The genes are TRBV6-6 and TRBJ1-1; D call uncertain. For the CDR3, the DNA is TGTGCCAGCAGTTACTCCCCGATCAACACTGAAGCTTTCTTT. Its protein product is CASSYSPINTEAFF.